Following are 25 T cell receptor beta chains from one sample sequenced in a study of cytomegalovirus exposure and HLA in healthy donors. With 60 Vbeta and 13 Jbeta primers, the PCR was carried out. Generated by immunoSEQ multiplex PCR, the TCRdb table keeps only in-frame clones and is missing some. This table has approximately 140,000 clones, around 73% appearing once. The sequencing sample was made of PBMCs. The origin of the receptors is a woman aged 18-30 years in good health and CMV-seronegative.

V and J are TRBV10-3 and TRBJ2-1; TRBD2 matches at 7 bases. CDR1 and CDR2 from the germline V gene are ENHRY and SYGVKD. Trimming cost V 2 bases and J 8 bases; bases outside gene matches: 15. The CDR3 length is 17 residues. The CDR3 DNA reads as TGTGCCATCAGTGAGCCGGCCCTGCGGGAGATTGGCCATGAGCAGTTCTTC. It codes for CAISEPALREIGHEQFF.

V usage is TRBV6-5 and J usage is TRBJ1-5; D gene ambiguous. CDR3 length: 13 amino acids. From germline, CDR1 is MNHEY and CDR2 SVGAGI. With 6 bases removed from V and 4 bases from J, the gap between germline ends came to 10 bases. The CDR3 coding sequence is TGTGCCAGCAGGGAAGGCGGGAATCAGCCCCAGCATTTT. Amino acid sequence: CASREGGNQPQHF.

CDR3 residues: CAFTQGNIGNTIYF. The CDR3 DNA reads as TGTGCCTTTACACAGGGGAATATTGGAAACACCATATATTTT. V is TRBV30 and J is TRBJ1-3; 7 positions match TRBD1. This CDR3 is 14 amino acids long. The V and J ends lost 7 bases and 3 bases, in that order; junction bases with no gene match: 9. Germline CDR1 reads GTSNPN; CDR2 reads SVGIG (reference sequence).

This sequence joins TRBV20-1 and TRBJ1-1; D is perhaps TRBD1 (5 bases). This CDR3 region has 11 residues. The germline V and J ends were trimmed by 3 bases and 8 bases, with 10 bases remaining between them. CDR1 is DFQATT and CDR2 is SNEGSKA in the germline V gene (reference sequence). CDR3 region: CSASKGWEAFF. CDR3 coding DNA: TGCAGTGCTAGTAAGGGGTGGGAAGCTTTCTTT.

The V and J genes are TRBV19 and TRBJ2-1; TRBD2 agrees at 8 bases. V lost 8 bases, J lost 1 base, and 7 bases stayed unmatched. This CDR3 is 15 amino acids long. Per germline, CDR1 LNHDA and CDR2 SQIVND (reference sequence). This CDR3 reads CASSGASGSYNEQFF. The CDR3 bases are TGTGCCAGTTCGGGGGCTAGCGGGTCCTACAATGAGCAGTTCTTC.

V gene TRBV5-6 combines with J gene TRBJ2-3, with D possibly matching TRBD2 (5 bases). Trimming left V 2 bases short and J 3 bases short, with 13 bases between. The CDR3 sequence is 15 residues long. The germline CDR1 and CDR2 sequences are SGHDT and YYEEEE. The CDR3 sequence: CASSLMTIGTDTQYF. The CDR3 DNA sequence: TGTGCCAGCAGCTTAATGACTATTGGTACAGATACGCAGTATTTT.

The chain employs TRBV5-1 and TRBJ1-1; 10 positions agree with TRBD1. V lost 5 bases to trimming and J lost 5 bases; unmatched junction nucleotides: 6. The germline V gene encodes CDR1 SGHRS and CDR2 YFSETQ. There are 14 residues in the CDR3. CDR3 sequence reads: CASRPGQGRTEAFF. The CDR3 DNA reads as TGCGCCAGCAGGCCGGGACAGGGGAGGACTGAAGCTTTCTTT.

The CDR3 sequence is CASSPRTGYTEAFF. The CDR3 DNA is TGTGCCAGCAGCCCTCGGACAGGGTACACTGAAGCTTTCTTT. The chain links TRBV7-9 to TRBJ1-1, with 8 nucleotides matching TRBD1. The CDR3 spans 14 residues. The V gene's germline CDR1 is SEHNR and CDR2 FQNEAQ (reference sequence). The junction had 5 bases not matched to a gene; V was cut back by 5 bases and J by 3 bases.

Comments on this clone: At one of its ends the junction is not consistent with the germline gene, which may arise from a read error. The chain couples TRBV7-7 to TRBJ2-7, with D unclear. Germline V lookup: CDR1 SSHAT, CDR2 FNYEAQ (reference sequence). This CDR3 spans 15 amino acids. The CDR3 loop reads CASSPNPYSSYEQYF. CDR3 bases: TGTGCTAGCAGCCCGAACCCATATAGCTCCTACGAGCAGTACTTC.

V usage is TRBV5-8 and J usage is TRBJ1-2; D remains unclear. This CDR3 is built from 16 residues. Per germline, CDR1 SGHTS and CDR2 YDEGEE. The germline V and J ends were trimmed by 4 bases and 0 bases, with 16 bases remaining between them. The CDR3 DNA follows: TGTGCCAGCAGCCCGGTTTTGGAGGTGGCTAACTATGGCTACACCTTC. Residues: CASSPVLEVANYGYTF.

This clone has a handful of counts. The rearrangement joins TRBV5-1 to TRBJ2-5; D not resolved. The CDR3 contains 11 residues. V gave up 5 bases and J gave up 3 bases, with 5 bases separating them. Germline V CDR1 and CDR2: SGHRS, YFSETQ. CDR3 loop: CASRREETQYF. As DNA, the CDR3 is TGCGCCAGCAGACGGGAAGAGACCCAGTACTTC.

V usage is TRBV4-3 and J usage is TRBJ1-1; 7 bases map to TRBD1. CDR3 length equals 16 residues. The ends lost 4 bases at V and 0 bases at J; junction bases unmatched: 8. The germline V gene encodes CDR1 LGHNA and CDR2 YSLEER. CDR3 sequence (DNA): TGCGCCAGCAGCCGCGCAGGGGGTGTATTGAACACTGAAGCTTTCTTT. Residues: CASSRAGGVLNTEAFF.

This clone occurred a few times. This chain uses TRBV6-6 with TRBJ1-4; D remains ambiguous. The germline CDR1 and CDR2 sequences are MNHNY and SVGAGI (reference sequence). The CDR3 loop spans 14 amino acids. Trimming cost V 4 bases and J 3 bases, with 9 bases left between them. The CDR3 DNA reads TGTGCCAGCAGTTTCGGAGGTCCTAATGAAAAACTGTTTTTT. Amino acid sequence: CASSFGGPNEKLFF.

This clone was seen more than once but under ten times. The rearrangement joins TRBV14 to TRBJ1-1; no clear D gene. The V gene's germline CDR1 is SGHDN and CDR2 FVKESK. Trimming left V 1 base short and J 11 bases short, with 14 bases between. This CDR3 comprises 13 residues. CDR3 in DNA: TGTGCCAGCAGCCAAGTTGCCGTTCCCCGGGCTTTCTTT. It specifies CASSQVAVPRAFF.

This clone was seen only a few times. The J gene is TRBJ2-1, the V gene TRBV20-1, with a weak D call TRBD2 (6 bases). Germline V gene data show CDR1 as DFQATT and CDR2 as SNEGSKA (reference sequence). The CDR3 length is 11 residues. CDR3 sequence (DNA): TGCAGCGGACTTGGCGGGGCGGAGCAGTTCTTC. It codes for CSGLGGAEQFF.

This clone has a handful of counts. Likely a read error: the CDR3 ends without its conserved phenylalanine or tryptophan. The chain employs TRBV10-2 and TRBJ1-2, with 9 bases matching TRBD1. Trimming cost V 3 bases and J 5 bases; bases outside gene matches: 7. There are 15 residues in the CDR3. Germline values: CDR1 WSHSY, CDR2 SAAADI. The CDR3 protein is CASSEPGQGNYGYTL. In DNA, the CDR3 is TGCGCCAGCAGTGAACCGGGACAGGGTAATTATGGCTACACCCTC.

The CDR3 is CASSPKHSSTSSYEQYF. CDR3 DNA sequence: TGCGCCAGCAGCCCAAAGCATTCTAGCACAAGCTCCTACGAGCAGTACTTC. J is TRBJ2-7 and V is TRBV4-1, with a possible D match to TRBD2 (5 bases). This CDR3 has 17 residues. V gave up 4 bases and J gave up 0 bases, with 19 bases separating them. From germline, CDR1 is MGHRA and CDR2 YSYEKL.

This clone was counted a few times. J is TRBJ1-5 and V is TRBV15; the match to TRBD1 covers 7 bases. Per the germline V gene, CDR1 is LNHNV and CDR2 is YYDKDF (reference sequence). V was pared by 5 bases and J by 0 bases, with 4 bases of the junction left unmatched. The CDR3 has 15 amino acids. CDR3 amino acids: CATSAQGNSNQPQHF. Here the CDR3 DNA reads TGTGCCACCAGCGCACAGGGGAATAGCAATCAGCCCCAGCATTTT.

The CDR3 reads CASSIGAGRQYV. The CDR3 coding sequence is TGTGCCAGCAGCATCGGGGCGGGGAGGCAGTACGTC. V usage is TRBV7-2 and J usage is TRBJ2-7; D possibly corresponds to TRBD2 (6 bases). Germline V gene sequence: CDR1 SGHTA, CDR2 FQGNSA. The CDR3 totals 12 residues. Trimming pared 5 bases from V and 9 bases from J, leaving 14 bases between.

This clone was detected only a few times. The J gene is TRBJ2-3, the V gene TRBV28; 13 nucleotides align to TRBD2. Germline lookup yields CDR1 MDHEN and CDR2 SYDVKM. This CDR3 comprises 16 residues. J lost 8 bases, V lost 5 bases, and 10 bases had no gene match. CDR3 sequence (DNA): TGTGCCAGCAGTCCCAAGGGACTAGCGGGACGGGGTACGCAGTATTTT. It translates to CASSPKGLAGRGTQYF.

DNA for the CDR3: TGTGCCAGCAGTTTATGGGACAACCTAAACATTCAGTACTTC. It encodes CASSLWDNLNIQYF. V gene TRBV27 combines with J gene TRBJ2-4, with D possibly being TRBD1 (6 bases). CDR1 is MNHEY and CDR2 is SMNVEV in the germline V gene (reference sequence). Deletions cut 1 base from V and 6 bases from J, with 10 bases between. The CDR3 is made up of 14 amino acids.

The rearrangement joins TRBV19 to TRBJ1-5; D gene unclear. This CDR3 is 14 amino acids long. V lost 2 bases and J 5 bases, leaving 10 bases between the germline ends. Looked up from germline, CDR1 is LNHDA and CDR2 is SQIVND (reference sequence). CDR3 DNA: TGTGCCAGTAGTATAAGGGAGTTGGATCAGCCCCAGCATTTT. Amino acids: CASSIRELDQPQHF.

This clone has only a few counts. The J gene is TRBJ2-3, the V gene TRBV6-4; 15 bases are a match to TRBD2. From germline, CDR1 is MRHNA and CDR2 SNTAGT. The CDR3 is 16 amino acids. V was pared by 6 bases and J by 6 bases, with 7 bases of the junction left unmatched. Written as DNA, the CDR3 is TGTGCCAGCAGACAATCGGGGACTAGCGGGGGGGATACGCAGTATTTT. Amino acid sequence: CASRQSGTSGGDTQYF.

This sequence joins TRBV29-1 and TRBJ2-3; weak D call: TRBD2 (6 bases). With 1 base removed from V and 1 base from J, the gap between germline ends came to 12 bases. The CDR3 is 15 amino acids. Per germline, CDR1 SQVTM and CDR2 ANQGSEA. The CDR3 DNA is TGCAGCGTTGAAGGGTTGGGGGGAGGCACAGATACGCAGTATTTT. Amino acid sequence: CSVEGLGGGTDTQYF.

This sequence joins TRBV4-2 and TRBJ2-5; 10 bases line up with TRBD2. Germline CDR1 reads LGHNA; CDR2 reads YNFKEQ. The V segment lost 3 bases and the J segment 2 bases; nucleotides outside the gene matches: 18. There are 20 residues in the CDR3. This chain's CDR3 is CASSHTSGDPDLDKQETQYF. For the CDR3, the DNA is TGTGCCAGCAGCCATACTAGCGGGGACCCCGACCTCGATAAACAAGAGACCCAGTACTTC.